These T cell receptor beta chains were read from a single sample in a study of OX40 agonist ivuxolimab in advanced cancers. Produced via immunoSEQ multiplex PCR; TCRdb's table is partial and in-frame only. The sample comprises some 62,000 clones, less than 95% of which are singletons, and approximately 12% rests with the top ten. The sequenced sample was CD4+ or CD8+ T cells sorted from blood, obtained in a trial of the OX40 agonist ivuxolimab. Receptor source: an adult with an advanced solid tumor such as melanoma, head and neck, liver or kidney cancer. Both conserved end residues are part of each CDR3. The order of the fields is V gene, clone size, J gene, CDR3 protein. Clone size, where shown, is once, few, many, or a class for clones that have expanded.

v_gene: TRBV14; abundance: -; j_gene: TRBJ2-1; CDR3aa: CASSARGAGSNEQFF
v_gene: TRBV5-5; abundance: -; j_gene: TRBJ1-5; CDR3aa: CASSLHSTGVGTGNQPQHF
v_gene: TRBV29-1; abundance: -; j_gene: TRBJ2-2; CDR3aa: CGTHNTGELFF
v_gene: TRBV6-9; abundance: -; j_gene: TRBJ2-7; CDR3aa: CASSKTDTFYEQYF
v_gene: TRBV19; abundance: -; j_gene: TRBJ2-1; CDR3aa: CASSPPDSSYNEQFF
v_gene: TRBV7-6; abundance: -; j_gene: TRBJ2-7; CDR3aa: CASSYSGSGYEQYF
v_gene: TRBV11-2; abundance: -; j_gene: TRBJ2-5; CDR3aa: CASSLSGGYQETQYF
v_gene: TRBV10-2; abundance: -; j_gene: TRBJ2-1; CDR3aa: CASRKGTDNEQFF
v_gene: TRBV6-4; abundance: few; j_gene: TRBJ2-1; CDR3aa: CASSDRDNNEQFF
v_gene: TRBV5-5; abundance: -; j_gene: TRBJ2-7; CDR3aa: CASSSRGTGSFWGQYF
v_gene: TRBV7-8; abundance: -; j_gene: TRBJ2-5; CDR3aa: CASNQYRAHQETQYF
v_gene: TRBV7-2; abundance: -; j_gene: TRBJ2-7; CDR3aa: CASSLVALTRGPSYEQYF
v_gene: TRBV4-1; abundance: -; j_gene: TRBJ1-4; CDR3aa: CASSQVSGNEKLFF
v_gene: TRBV5-4; abundance: once; j_gene: TRBJ2-1; CDR3aa: CASSLLAGVGNEQFF
v_gene: TRBV6-1; abundance: -; j_gene: TRBJ2-4; CDR3aa: CASSEARTLDRGLAKNIQYF
v_gene: TRBV15; abundance: -; j_gene: TRBJ1-5; CDR3aa: CATSRGAPQPQHF
v_gene: TRBV9; abundance: -; j_gene: TRBJ2-6; CDR3aa: CASSESTGTGFSGANVLTF
v_gene: TRBV5-5; abundance: -; j_gene: TRBJ2-7; CDR3aa: CASSLGLSLPGEQYF
v_gene: TRBV10-1; abundance: -; j_gene: TRBJ2-1; CDR3aa: CASSESGPDTEQFF
v_gene: TRBV7-8; abundance: -; j_gene: TRBJ1-3; CDR3aa: CASNAGSSGNTIYF
v_gene: TRBV27; abundance: -; j_gene: TRBJ2-7; CDR3aa: CASSWGSTYEQYF
v_gene: TRBV4-3; abundance: -; j_gene: TRBJ2-5; CDR3aa: CASSQDSGRGETQYF
v_gene: TRBV7-9; abundance: -; j_gene: TRBJ2-5; CDR3aa: CASSLGISELYQETQYF
v_gene: TRBV5-6; abundance: -; j_gene: TRBJ2-7; CDR3aa: CASSSIVDREQYF
v_gene: TRBV27; abundance: -; j_gene: TRBJ1-1; CDR3aa: CASSLGAGNTEAFF
v_gene: TRBV11-2; abundance: -; j_gene: TRBJ2-7; CDR3aa: CASSLDPNEQYF
v_gene: TRBV10-3; abundance: -; j_gene: TRBJ1-1; CDR3aa: CAISAEGMVNTEAFF
v_gene: TRBV28; abundance: -; j_gene: TRBJ1-2; CDR3aa: CASSSIQTGFGYTF
v_gene: TRBV7-3; abundance: -; j_gene: TRBJ1-1; CDR3aa: CASSLAGSDTEAFF
v_gene: TRBV7-6; abundance: -; j_gene: TRBJ2-7; CDR3aa: CASSSRTDKSYEQYF
v_gene: TRBV5-4; abundance: -; j_gene: TRBJ2-1; CDR3aa: CASRPGTGLSRTINEQFF
v_gene: TRBV7-9; abundance: -; j_gene: TRBJ1-5; CDR3aa: CASSSTDNSNQPQHF
v_gene: TRBV5-6; abundance: -; j_gene: TRBJ2-7; CDR3aa: CASSLAPGQRIHEQYF
v_gene: TRBV7-8; abundance: -; j_gene: TRBJ2-3; CDR3aa: CASSSFIGDRDDTQYF
v_gene: TRBV6-5; abundance: -; j_gene: TRBJ2-5; CDR3aa: CASSDLGLAETQYF
v_gene: TRBV2; abundance: -; j_gene: TRBJ2-5; CDR3aa: CASRAPGLAGLETQYF
v_gene: TRBV9; abundance: few; j_gene: TRBJ1-2; CDR3aa: CASSPDRAGYYDGYTF